Reported below is one TCR beta chain. Authors' analysis steps: From reference gene primer amplification, estimates of nucleated cell counts were derived. Profiling relied on immunoSEQ multiplex PCR, and the TCRdb table lists in-frame clones only, not all of them. The V and J calls and clone size were taken over from that table, and D and trimming were inferred from the DNA. The sample records roughly 220,000 clones, roughly 80% being singletons. This sample was included in a study of blood T cell repertoires in COVID-19. On the study more broadly: The origin of the acute and convalescent COVID-19 samples was the United States, Italy and Spain.

One Seattle source followed patients from active infection through their disease course. Germline values: CDR1 SGHRS, CDR2 YFSETQ. There are 15 residues in the CDR3. V was trimmed by 4 bases and J by 8 bases, leaving 19 bases between them. The TCR was taken from a woman of 80 years or more with COVID-19, enrolled during active disease. The J gene is TRBJ2-1, the V gene TRBV5-1; D is perhaps TRBD2 (6 bases). Sequencing input: peripheral blood. CDR3 bases: TGCGCCAGCAGCAAGGGGACTGCAAGGGTGGATGAGCAGTTCTTC. Its protein product is CASSKGTARVDEQFF.